Below, 23 T cell receptor beta chains from the same sample are listed, as sequenced in a study of shared clonotypes between healthy human individuals. Only in-frame clones appear in the TCRdb table, and some are missing; sequencing was by immunoSEQ multiplex PCR. The sample includes 450,000 to 600,000 clones, approximately 79% of them seen just once. Specimen: PBMCs. The receptors stem from a woman aged 40 to 50 in good health. Some clones in this sample may be carry-over from other donors' samples.

Concerning this clone: A much larger clone differs by one base, so this may be a read error. The chain is built from TRBV30 and TRBJ2-5; D possibly matches TRBD1 or TRBD2 (5 bases each). The germline V gene has CDR1 GTSNPN and CDR2 SVGIG (reference sequence). The CDR3 sequence is 14 residues long. CDR3 amino acids: CAWRPGTAQGTQYF. CDR3 nucleotides: TGTGCCTGGAGACCCGGGACCGCCCAAGGGACCCAGTACTTC.

This sequence joins TRBV30 and TRBJ2-1, with 10 bases fitting TRBD2. Germline CDR1 reads GTSNPN; CDR2 reads SVGIG (reference sequence). Germline trimming cut 7 bases from V and 6 bases from J; bases unmatched to any gene: 9. This CDR3 has 14 amino acids. The CDR3 sequence is CASKASGGGNEQFF. The CDR3 DNA reads as TGTGCCTCCAAGGCTAGCGGGGGCGGCAATGAGCAGTTCTTC.

This clone was recorded once. This rearrangement joins TRBV29-1 to TRBJ2-2, with unresolved D. The V end lost 5 bases, the J end lost 2 bases, and 3 bases lay between the germline ends. Per the germline V gene, CDR1 is SQVTM and CDR2 is ANQGSEA. This CDR3 is 11 amino acids long. CDR3 residues: CSVRNTGELFF. The CDR3 nucleotides are TGCAGCGTTCGAAACACCGGGGAGCTGTTTTTT.

The chain couples TRBV11-3 to TRBJ2-3, with D perhaps being TRBD1 or TRBD2 (5 bases each). With 5 bases removed from V and 5 bases from J, the gap between germline ends came to 11 bases. The CDR3 extends over 13 amino acids. The V gene's germline CDR1 is SGHNT and CDR2 YENEEA. The chain's CDR3 is CASSDMRGDTQYF. As DNA, the CDR3 is TGTGCCAGCAGCGATATGAGGGGAGATACGCAGTATTTT.

The V gene is TRBV14, the J gene TRBJ1-4, with 9 positions matching TRBD1. Trimming removed 4 bases from V and 4 bases from J; junction bases left unmatched: 4. CDR1 is SGHDN, CDR2 FVKESK, per germline. The CDR3 loop spans 15 amino acids. This CDR3 is CASSRTGAGNEKLFF. CDR3 DNA: TGTGCCAGCAGCCGGACAGGGGCCGGTAATGAAAAACTGTTTTTT.

The chain uses TRBV6-1 and TRBJ1-2; D perhaps matches TRBD1 (5 bases). Trimming shortened V by 6 bases and J by 0 bases, and 11 bases separated the two germline ends. CDR1 MNHNS and CDR2 SASEGT come from the germline V gene. The CDR3 loop spans 14 amino acids. CDR3 nucleotide sequence: TGTGCCAGCAGCACGGGACGCACTAACTATGGCTACACCTTC. It yields the protein CASSTGRTNYGYTF.

This chain connects TRBV11-2 to TRBJ2-7, with 10 nucleotides matching TRBD1. Per germline, CDR1 SGHAT and CDR2 FQNNGV. With V trimmed by 5 bases and J by 5 bases, 12 bases remained unmatched. This CDR3 is built from 16 residues. As DNA, the CDR3 is TGTGCCAGCAGCCCCCGGGACAGGGGCGTCGGGGACGAGCAGTACTTC. It translates to CASSPRDRGVGDEQYF.

The chain is built from TRBV5-4 and TRBJ1-4, with TRBD1 matching over 8 bases. Trimming took 3 bases from V and 2 from J; bases not matched to a gene: 3. Per the germline V gene, CDR1 is SGHNT and CDR2 is YYREEE (reference sequence). CDR3 length: 15 residues. This CDR3 reads CASSSGQGTNEKLFF. The CDR3 bases are TGTGCCAGCAGCTCAGGACAGGGCACTAATGAAAAACTGTTTTTT.

The chain has TRBV7-2 and TRBJ2-3; possibly TRBD2 for D (5 bases). V was shortened by 4 bases and J by 2 bases, with 13 bases between the two germline ends. The germline CDR1 and CDR2 sequences are SGHTA and FQGNSA. The CDR3 extends over 15 amino acids. The CDR3 spells CASSYGGSYTDTQYF. The CDR3 DNA reads as TGTGCCAGCAGCTATGGTGGGAGTTACACAGATACGCAGTATTTT.

V is TRBV7-3 and J is TRBJ2-1; 8 bases are a match to TRBD2. Per the germline V gene, CDR1 is SGHTA and CDR2 is FQGTGA. Trimming at V came to 5 bases and at J to 8 bases, leaving 5 bases not matched to a gene. The CDR3 has 13 residues. Written as DNA, the CDR3 is TGTGCCAGCAGCGCCGAACTAGCGGATGAGCAGTTCTTC. Translating gives CASSAELADEQFF.

This clone was recorded a few times. The chain combines TRBV6-4 with TRBJ2-6; no firm D call. Trimming stripped 0 bases from V and 4 bases from J, with 7 bases between. This CDR3 has 15 residues. Germline CDR1 MRHNA, CDR2 SNTAGT. The CDR3: CASSDSQAGANVLTF. The CDR3 DNA reads TGTGCCAGCAGTGACTCCCAGGCAGGGGCCAACGTCCTGACTTTC.

The genes are TRBV4-1 and TRBJ1-1; unclear D gene. The germline V gene has CDR1 MGHRA and CDR2 YSYEKL. There are 14 residues in the CDR3. The V end was cut by 2 bases, the J end by 1 base, with 8 bases between. The CDR3 DNA sequence: TGCGCCAGCAGCCAACAAGATCGGAACACTGAAGCTTTCTTT. Translation: CASSQQDRNTEAFF.

The chain uses TRBV29-1 and TRBJ1-1, with a tentative D call TRBD1 (6 bases). Looked up from germline, CDR1 is SQVTM and CDR2 is ANQGSEA. V was cut by 4 bases and J by 0 bases, with 12 bases left in between. The CDR3 is made up of 14 amino acids. The CDR3 DNA reads TGCAGCGTTGGCGGGGGGCCTATGAACACTGAAGCTTTCTTT. It encodes CSVGGGPMNTEAFF.

V usage is TRBV6-5 and J usage is TRBJ2-7, with TRBD1 matching 9 bases. This CDR3 has 14 amino acids. The germline gives CDR1 MNHEY, CDR2 SVGAGI. Unmatched junction bases numbered 15, after V lost 9 bases and J lost 9 bases. As DNA, the CDR3 is TGTGCCAGGGGCGACAGGGGGAATAGGGTTGGGCAGTACTTC. It is translated as CARGDRGNRVGQYF.

The J gene is TRBJ2-7, the V gene TRBV5-4; D unclear. The CDR3 extends over 14 amino acids. The germline gives CDR1 SGHNT, CDR2 YYREEE (reference sequence). V lost 1 base, J lost 5 bases, and 13 bases lay in between. Here the CDR3 reads CASSLWVGTHEQYF. In nucleotides, the CDR3 is TGTGCCAGCAGCTTGTGGGTAGGAACCCACGAGCAGTACTTC.

This chain connects TRBV10-3 to TRBJ1-4; 7 nucleotides line up with TRBD1. There are 13 residues in the CDR3. CDR1 and CDR2 (germline): ENHRY, SYGVKD. With 7 bases clipped from V and 6 bases from J, the junction kept 5 bases outside the gene matches. The DNA of the CDR3 is TGTGCCATCAAAGGGACAGCCGATGAAAAACTGTTTTTT. This translates into CAIKGTADEKLFF.

The rearrangement links TRBV29-1 to TRBJ2-1, with D possibly being TRBD1 (5 bases). This CDR3 is built from 14 residues. Germline V CDR1 and CDR2: SQVTM, ANQGSEA. Deletions cut 5 bases from V and 7 bases from J, with 18 bases between. The CDR3 reads CSVWTQQLLNEQFF. The DNA for the CDR3 is TGCAGCGTTTGGACACAACAATTGTTGAATGAGCAGTTCTTC.

This clone was detected only a few times. This chain connects TRBV9 to TRBJ2-1; 9 bases match TRBD2. This CDR3 region has 16 residues. With V trimmed by 0 bases and J by 5 bases, 6 bases remained unmatched. Germline loops: CDR1 SGDLS, CDR2 YYNGEE. CDR3 sequence: CASSVVPGTSNNEQFF. CDR3 nucleotides: TGTGCCAGCAGCGTAGTCCCCGGGACTAGCAACAATGAGCAGTTCTTC.

The chain recombines TRBV29-1 with TRBJ2-1, with D perhaps matching TRBD2 (6 bases). V was shortened by 3 bases and J by 4 bases, with 13 bases between the two germline ends. Germline V gene data show CDR1 as SQVTM and CDR2 as ANQGSEA. The CDR3 contains 14 residues. The CDR3 region has the DNA TGCAGCGTTGACGGGACTCCCCTTTACAATGAGCAGTTCTTC. Translating gives CSVDGTPLYNEQFF.

CDR3 in DNA: TGTGCCAGCAGTTACGACAACTACGAGCAGTACTTC. Translating gives CASSYDNYEQYF. This chain links TRBV6-5 with TRBJ2-7; unclear D gene. Trimming took off 2 bases at V and 3 bases at J, with 5 bases between the two ends. The CDR3 has 12 amino acids. The V gene's germline CDR1 is MNHEY and CDR2 SVGAGI.

The V and J genes are TRBV7-9 and TRBJ2-1; TRBD2 aligns across 10 bases. The germline V gene encodes CDR1 SEHNR and CDR2 FQNEAQ (reference sequence). The length of the CDR3 is 15 residues. Trimming at V came to 5 bases and at J to 6 bases, leaving 7 bases not matched to a gene. CDR3 in amino acids: CASSPTSGIGNEQFF. CDR3 nucleotide sequence: TGTGCCAGCAGCCCTACTAGCGGGATAGGCAATGAGCAGTTCTTC.

This clone turned up a few times. The rearrangement joins TRBV7-9 to TRBJ1-1; TRBD1 is a possible D gene (5 bases). Germline CDR1 SEHNR, CDR2 FQNEAQ (reference sequence). Between the trimmed V and J ends, which lost 8 bases and 6 bases, there was a span of 13 bases. The CDR3 spans 12 residues. CDR3 sequence reads: CASRRQSPEAFF. The CDR3 coding sequence is TGTGCCAGCCGAAGACAGTCCCCTGAAGCTTTCTTT.

V usage is TRBV19 and J usage is TRBJ2-5, with D possibly TRBD1 on 6 matching bases. Germline loops: CDR1 LNHDA, CDR2 SQIVND (reference sequence). Trimming cost V 3 bases and J 5 bases, with 16 bases left between them. The CDR3 spans 15 residues. CDR3 nucleotides: TGTGCCAGTAGTATCCGGGACAACGAGGGGGAGACCCAGTACTTC. Residues: CASSIRDNEGETQYF.